These 7 T cell receptor beta chains were sequenced from one sample in a study of radiotherapy plus CTLA-4 blockade in lung cancer. Assay: immunoSEQ multiplex PCR; the TCRdb copy retains only in-frame clones and omits some. The data show tens of thousands of clones, with around 80% seen just once and about 2.9% held by the top ten. The specimen was peripheral blood, collected from a patient treated with radiotherapy plus ipilimumab. The source of these receptors is a human donor with non-small cell lung cancer who had a partial response to radiotherapy plus ipilimumab.

The V call is TRBV4-2, the J call TRBJ2-5; D not resolved. The CDR3 runs to 13 residues. With 0 bases removed from V and 5 bases from J, the gap between germline ends came to 7 bases. CDR1 LGHNA and CDR2 YNFKEQ come from the germline V gene. Here the CDR3 reads CASSQDPRETQYF. The CDR3 region has the DNA TGTGCCAGCAGCCAAGACCCCCGGGAGACCCAGTACTTC.

V is TRBV5-1 and J is TRBJ1-4; D is unresolved. Trimming removed 2 bases from V and 0 bases from J, with 5 bases in between. CDR1 and CDR2 from the germline V gene are SGHRS and YFSETQ. CDR3 length equals 14 residues. The CDR3 loop reads CASSFRATNEKLFF. CDR3 sequence (DNA): TGCGCCAGCAGCTTCCGGGCAACTAATGAAAAACTGTTTTTT.

CDR3 sequence (DNA): TGTGCCAGCAGCGTAGAGACTAGCGGGGGAGATACGCAGTATTTT. Encoded protein: CASSVETSGGDTQYF. The chain has TRBV9 and TRBJ2-3; 12 bases are a match to TRBD2. CDR1 SGDLS and CDR2 YYNGEE come from the germline V gene. This CDR3 region has 15 residues. V shed 0 bases, J shed 5 bases, and the junction held 1 base outside the gene matches.

The chain uses TRBV6-5 and TRBJ1-2; D not resolved. CDR3 size: 11 residues. V lost 2 bases, J lost 8 bases, and 6 bases lay in between. Germline V lookup: CDR1 MNHEY, CDR2 SVGAGI. CDR3 sequence (DNA): TGTGCCAGCAGTTACAATGGCGGCTACACCTTC. It codes for CASSYNGGYTF.

This clone appeared a single time. This chain links TRBV28 with TRBJ2-7, with D tentatively TRBD2 (6 bases). The germline CDR1 and CDR2 sequences are MDHEN and SYDVKM. Trimming took off 3 bases at V and 3 bases at J, with 27 bases between the two ends. This CDR3 has 19 amino acids. DNA of the CDR3: TGTGCCAGCAGTTTCTCGCCCCTCCTAGACGGACTACCCATCTACGAGCAGTACTTC. Amino acid sequence: CASSFSPLLDGLPIYEQYF. The whole variable domain, remainder taken from reference TRBV28 and TRBJ2-7, is DVKVTQSSRYLVKRTGEKVFLECVQDMDHENMFWYRQDPGLGLRLIYFSYDVKMKEKGDIPEGYSVSREKKERFSLILESASTNQTSMYLCASSFSPLLDGLPIYEQYFGPGTRLTVT.

V gene TRBV6-4 combines with J gene TRBJ1-1, with no clear D. The CDR3 has 16 residues. CDR1 and CDR2 (germline): MRHNA, SNTAGT. V was trimmed by 0 bases and J by 4 bases, leaving 15 bases between them. CDR3 protein: CASSDSWRVLGTEAFF. In DNA form, the CDR3 reads TGTGCCAGCAGTGACTCGTGGAGGGTATTGGGCACTGAAGCTTTCTTT.

This rearrangement joins TRBV2 to TRBJ2-1; 7 positions agree with TRBD2. The V gene end was trimmed by 6 bases and the J gene end by 4 bases; junction bases not matched to a gene: 6. This CDR3 spans 14 amino acids. Looked up from germline, CDR1 is SNHLY and CDR2 is FYNNEI. The DNA for the CDR3 is TGTGCCAGCAGCGGGACCGGGAGGTACAATGAGCAGTTCTTC. Amino acids: CASSGTGRYNEQFF.